Listed below are T cell receptor beta chains from one sample, sequenced in a study of shared clonotypes between healthy human individuals. Assay: immunoSEQ multiplex PCR; the TCRdb copy retains only in-frame clones and omits some. The sample has fewer than 850,000 clones, 60% to 80% seen once; the top ten hold under 2%. What was sequenced was memory CD4+ T cells sorted from blood. The receptors stem from a woman aged 25 to 45 in good health. Both conserved end residues are part of each CDR3. The D gene is left open where the match is weak. Size tells how often a clone was seen (once, few, many) or the class of an expanded clone, and some rows leave it out.

abundance,j_gene,len,d_gene,v_gene,CDR3aa,CDR3nt
.,TRBJ2-7,12,TRBD1,TRBV5-1,CASSWQGDEQYF,TGCGCCAGCAGCTGGCAGGGGGACGAGCAGTACTTC
.,TRBJ1-4,16,TRBD1,TRBV5-4,CASSRDRGSPYEKLFF,TGTGCCAGCAGCCGGGACAGGGGGTCACCGTATGAAAAACTGTTTTTT
.,TRBJ1-2,15,.,TRBV5-1,CASSLSREVGYGYTF,TGCGCCAGCAGCTTGTCCAGGGAAGTAGGTTATGGCTACACCTTC
.,TRBJ2-7,14,TRBD1,TRBV5-1,CASSSRTGSYEQYF,TGCGCCAGCAGCTCGAGGACAGGCTCCTACGAGCAGTACTTC
.,TRBJ2-1,14,TRBD1,TRBV5-1,CASTSSRGYNEQFF,TGCGCCAGCACCTCATCCAGGGGGTACAATGAGCAGTTCTTC
.,TRBJ2-7,15,.,TRBV7-3,CASSLYLSAPDEQYF,TGTGCCAGCAGCTTATATCTGAGTGCCCCAGACGAGCAGTACTTC
.,TRBJ2-1,15,TRBD1,TRBV11-2,CASNRPGTGFHEQFF,TGTGCCAGCAACCGTCCCGGGACAGGGTTCCATGAGCAGTTCTTC
.,TRBJ1-1,14,.,TRBV11-2,CASSLGDGNTEAFF,TGTGCCAGCAGCCTAGGTGACGGTAACACTGAAGCTTTCTTT
.,TRBJ1-1,15,.,TRBV10-1,CASSESGQLNTEAFF,TGCGCCAGCAGTGAGTCGGGGCAGCTGAACACTGAAGCTTTCTTT
.,TRBJ2-7,13,TRBD1,TRBV6-5,CASSRQGAHEQYF,TGTGCCAGCAGTCGACAGGGGGCCCACGAGCAGTACTTC
.,TRBJ2-3,15,.,TRBV25-1,CASSEKAGGADTQYF,TGTGCCAGCAGTGAGAAGGCCGGAGGGGCAGATACGCAGTATTTT
.,TRBJ1-5,14,.,TRBV19,CASSIVGGNQPQHF,TGTGCCAGTAGTATAGTTGGGGGTAATCAGCCCCAGCATTTT
.,TRBJ1-1,13,.,TRBV4-1,CASSQATPPEAFF,TGCGCCAGCAGCCAAGCGACGCCCCCTGAAGCTTTCTTT
.,TRBJ1-1,12,.,TRBV30,CARNTGNTEAFF,TGTGCCCGGAATACAGGGAACACTGAAGCTTTCTTT
.,TRBJ2-3,12,.,TRBV25-1,CASRSTADTQYF,TGTGCCAGCCGGAGCACCGCAGATACGCAGTATTTT
few,TRBJ1-2,13,.,TRBV7-2,CASSLTGPEIYTF,TGTGCCAGCAGCTTGACCGGGCCGGAAATCTACACCTTC
few,TRBJ2-2,13,TRBD2,TRBV6-1,CASAGANTGELFF,TGTGCCAGTGCGGGGGCGAACACCGGGGAGCTGTTTTTT
once,TRBJ1-2,14,.,TRBV5-1,CASSLDLPAVGYTF,TGCGCCAGCAGCTTGGACCTCCCGGCCGTGGGCTACACCTTC
.,TRBJ2-5,13,.,TRBV6-4,CASRQAGEETQYF,TGTGCCAGCAGACAGGCCGGGGAAGAGACCCAGTACTTC
.,TRBJ2-5,13,.,TRBV7-2,CASSPTGLETQYF,TGTGCCAGCAGCCCAACAGGTTTGGAGACCCAGTACTTC
.,TRBJ2-1,16,TRBD2,TRBV9,CASSAVGLDSYNEQFF,TGTGCCAGCAGCGCTGTGGGACTAGACTCCTACAATGAGCAGTTCTTC
.,TRBJ2-4,17,.,TRBV28,CASSLISGGLAKNIQYF,TGTGCCAGCAGTTTAATATCCGGGGGACTAGCCAAAAACATTCAGTACTTC
few,TRBJ1-4,14,.,TRBV7-9,CASHGPTTNEKLFF,TGTGCCAGCCATGGTCCCACAACTAATGAAAAACTGTTTTTT
medium-sized,TRBJ1-4,13,TRBD1,TRBV13,CASGGQGSRKLFF,TGTGCCAGTGGGGGACAGGGGAGTAGGAAACTGTTTTTT
.,TRBJ2-5,14,.,TRBV29-1,CSVDRRADGETQYF,TGCAGCGTTGATAGACGGGCCGATGGGGAGACCCAGTACTTC
.,TRBJ2-7,16,.,TRBV5-1,CASSLDGLSGVGEQYF,TGCGCCAGCAGCTTGGATGGGTTGAGCGGTGTTGGCGAGCAGTACTTC
.,TRBJ1-2,13,TRBD1,TRBV27,CAARQGYNYGYTF,TGTGCCGCGCGACAGGGATATAACTATGGCTACACCTTC
.,TRBJ1-4,17,TRBD1,TRBV15,CATSRGDRGLSGEKLFF,TGTGCCACCAGCAGAGGGGACAGGGGGCTAAGTGGAGAAAAACTGTTTTTT
.,TRBJ1-4,16,.,TRBV5-1,CASTRRQPGTNEKLFF,TGCGCCAGCACCAGACGGCAACCGGGGACTAATGAAAAACTGTTTTTT
.,TRBJ1-5,16,TRBD1,TRBV5-6,CASSLTGTGSNQPQHF,TGTGCCAGCAGCCTAACCGGGACAGGGAGCAATCAGCCCCAGCATTTT
once,TRBJ1-2,15,.,TRBV30,CAWRRGRYANYGYTF,TGTGCCTGGAGAAGAGGGAGGTATGCTAACTATGGCTACACCTTC
.,TRBJ1-3,18,.,TRBV5-6,CASSSLGLDTSSGNTIYF,TGTGCCAGCAGCTCCCTGGGGCTCGACACCAGCTCTGGAAACACCATATATTTT
.,TRBJ1-4,12,.,TRBV30,CAWAVNQEKLFF,TGTGCCTGGGCCGTTAACCAAGAAAAACTGTTTTTT
few,TRBJ2-5,13,.,TRBV5-1,CASSRDNQETQYF,TGCGCCAGCAGTAGGGACAATCAAGAGACCCAGTACTTC
.,TRBJ1-4,17,TRBD1,TRBV28,CASSFQTGGSLREKLFF,TGTGCCAGCAGTTTTCAGACAGGGGGGTCCCTTCGGGAAAAACTGTTTTTT
.,TRBJ2-3,14,.,TRBV6-5,CASSHSRGADTQYF,TGTGCCAGCAGTCACAGTCGGGGCGCAGATACGCAGTATTTT
few,TRBJ2-7,15,TRBD1,TRBV7-9,CASSAAGTGGAEQYF,TGTGCCAGCAGCGCAGCCGGGACAGGGGGCGCCGAGCAGTACTTC
.,TRBJ1-5,15,.,TRBV28,CASSFAGGRNQPQHF,TGTGCCAGCAGTTTTGCTGGTGGGCGAAATCAGCCCCAGCATTTT
.,TRBJ2-2,13,.,TRBV19,CASRRGNTGELFF,TGTGCCAGTAGACGGGGGAACACCGGGGAGCTGTTTTTT
.,TRBJ2-5,16,TRBD2,TRBV10-2,CASSEPDYAGEETQYF,TGCGCCAGCAGTGAACCGGACTATGCGGGGGAAGAGACCCAGTACTTC
.,TRBJ1-1,18,.,TRBV18,CASSPLSSGGPLNTEAFF,TGTGCCAGCTCACCATTAAGCTCTGGGGGCCCCTTGAACACTGAAGCTTTCTTT
few,TRBJ2-7,15,.,TRBV5-6,CASSRKPGNSYEQYF,TGTGCCAGCAGCAGGAAACCCGGGAACTCCTACGAGCAGTACTTC
.,TRBJ2-7,18,.,TRBV28,CASSSTIKVVRTSYEQYF,TGTGCCAGCAGTTCCACCATCAAAGTAGTGCGGACCTCCTACGAGCAGTACTTC
few,TRBJ1-3,15,.,TRBV13,CASTLEGRGRNTIYF,TGTGCCAGCACCCTGGAGGGGCGAGGAAGAAACACCATATATTTT
.,TRBJ1-5,13,.,TRBV6-5,CASSYGRDQPQHF,TGTGCCAGCAGTTACGGACGGGATCAGCCCCAGCATTTT
.,TRBJ1-2,14,.,TRBV5-1,CASSLAFDGYGYTF,TGCGCCAGCAGCTTGGCCTTTGACGGTTATGGCTACACCTTC
once,TRBJ1-2,15,TRBD1,TRBV30,CACPTGGQGEYGYTF,TGTGCCTGCCCCACGGGTGGACAGGGGGAATATGGCTACACCTTC
once,TRBJ2-7,15,.,TRBV5-5,CASSFPGNANYEQYF,TGTGCCAGCAGCTTTCCTGGAAACGCGAACTACGAGCAGTACTTC
.,TRBJ2-2,14,TRBD2,TRBV6-1,CAAATSGKVGELFF,TGTGCCGCCGCGACTAGCGGGAAGGTCGGGGAGCTGTTTTTT
.,TRBJ1-1,14,.,TRBV10-3,CAISESAFNTEAFF,TGTGCCATCAGTGAAAGCGCATTCAACACTGAAGCTTTCTTT
.,TRBJ2-5,14,.,TRBV7-2,CASSLAGGGETQYF,TGTGCCAGCAGCTTAGCTGGGGGAGGAGAGACCCAGTACTTC